This section outlines one TCR beta chain sequence together with its context. The data were produced by immunoSEQ multiplex PCR, yet TCRdb's version contains in-frame clones alone and is incomplete. This sample has more than 95,000 clones; around 87% occur once, and the top ten carry around 7.7%. The data are from a study of blood T cell repertoires in COVID-19. Study context: Samples came from the United States, Italy and Spain, spanning acute and convalescent COVID-19.

The V end was cut by 3 bases, the J end by 7 bases, with 10 bases between. This CDR3 contains 14 residues. Germline V gene lookup returns CDR1 LGHDT and CDR2 YNNKEL (reference sequence). The J gene is TRBJ1-6, the V gene TRBV3-1 (or the pseudogene TRBV3-2), with unresolved D. The sequence was obtained from a human donor in a cohort sampled during active COVID-19. Sequencing input: peripheral blood. The CDR3 spells CASSHARANSPLHF. The CDR3 DNA reads TGTGCCAGCAGCCATGCGAGGGCAAATTCACCCCTCCACTTT.